The clone carrying this TCR beta chain was seen repeatedly, ten times or more. The antigen is unknown. This sample is drawn from a study of T cells in Graves' hyperthyroidism and ophthalmopathy. Overall study findings and caveats: The model anticipated ophthalmopathy a median about six months pre-onset.

The PBMCs had their origin in approximately 10 ml of fresh peripheral blood. Looked up from germline, CDR1 is SNHLY and CDR2 is FYNNEI. Trimming stripped 7 bases from V and 1 base from J, with 13 bases between. The CDR3 consists of 15 residues. RNA transcripts gave rise to amplified TCR beta CDR3 regions. The TCR CDR3 first-round RT-PCR relied on the HTBI primer set. From the multiplex PCR reads, TCRdb called clonotypes with MiXCR, one entry per CDR3 protein. The profile shows around 600,000 distinct CDR3 sequences, approximately 14% of them singletons. This sequence was found in a woman in her fifties or sixties with Graves' ophthalmopathy. The chain links TRBV2 to TRBJ2-2, with a tentative D call TRBD2 (6 bases). The sample taken for sequencing was blood. This CDR3 reads CASMAGRRNTGELFF. As DNA, the CDR3 is TGTGCCAGCATGGCGGGAAGGAGGAACACCGGGGAGCTGTTTTTT.